This entry lists 7 T cell receptor beta chains sequenced from one sample in a study of blood T cell repertoires in COVID-19. The method was immunoSEQ multiplex PCR; TCRdb's version includes in-frame clones alone and lacks a portion of them. The sample consists of roughly 270,000 clones, roughly four fifths of them appearing once. Sample: PBMCs or T cells enriched from blood (not recorded which). Every receptor here comes from a man aged 35 to 55 who had been exposed to COVID-19.

The CDR3 reads CASRTRQGTYEQYF. The CDR3 DNA reads as TGTGCCAGCCGTACCCGACAGGGAACTTACGAGCAGTACTTC. The rearrangement joins TRBV6-5 to TRBJ2-7; 7 nucleotides match TRBD1. With V trimmed by 8 bases and J by 4 bases, 11 bases remained unmatched. Germline CDR1 and CDR2: MNHEY and SVGAGI. CDR3 length: 14 residues.

This chain connects TRBV10-3 to TRBJ2-7; 8 bases agree with TRBD1. The J segment lost 7 bases and the V segment lost 11 bases, leaving 7 bases of the junction unmatched. In germline, CDR1 is ENHRY, CDR2 SYGVKD. The CDR3 covers 11 residues. CDR3 region: CAAGTGREQYF. The DNA of the CDR3 is TGTGCCGCGGGGACAGGTCGGGAGCAGTACTTC.

The chain has TRBV11-3 and TRBJ1-2, with 9 bases matching TRBD1. Per the germline V gene, CDR1 is SGHNT and CDR2 is YENEEA. The J segment lost 7 bases and the V segment lost 3 bases, leaving 3 bases of the junction unmatched. This CDR3 region has 13 residues. The CDR3 loop reads CASSFKTGGGYTF. CDR3 nucleotides: TGTGCCAGCAGCTTTAAGACAGGGGGTGGCTACACCTTC.

This clone appeared once. The chain links TRBV15 to TRBJ2-7; TRBD1 matches 8 bases. V was pared by 9 bases and J by 7 bases, with 11 bases of the junction left unmatched. The germline V gene encodes CDR1 LNHNV and CDR2 YYDKDF (reference sequence). The CDR3 has 13 amino acids. The CDR3 here is CATMGQGAREQYF. For the CDR3, the DNA is TGTGCCACTATGGGGCAGGGGGCGCGGGAGCAGTACTTC.

V gene TRBV10-2 combines with J gene TRBJ1-6, with D perhaps matching TRBD1 (5 bases). Trimming left V 7 bases short and J 0 bases short, with 16 bases between. Germline V gene data show CDR1 as WSHSY and CDR2 as SAAADI. The CDR3 has 17 amino acids. CDR3 DNA sequence: TGCGCCAGCACGGTCGGAGGGGCGAGCTCCTATAATTCACCCCTCCACTTT. Translation gives CASTVGGASSYNSPLHF.

The chain is built from TRBV2 and TRBJ2-5; perhaps TRBD2 as D (5 bases). This CDR3 has 12 amino acids. The V end was cut by 8 bases, the J end by 1 base, with 8 bases between. Germline CDR1 and CDR2: SNHLY and FYNNEI. Here the CDR3 reads CASELAQETQYF. Written as DNA, the CDR3 is TGTGCCAGCGAGCTAGCCCAAGAGACCCAGTACTTC.

A single count supports this clone. The chain combines TRBV6-5 with TRBJ1-1, with TRBD1 as a possible D gene (6 bases). There are 14 residues in the CDR3. V was cut by 9 bases and J by 3 bases, with 17 bases left in between. Germline-derived CDR1 and CDR2 are MNHEY and SVGAGI. The CDR3 spells CASYPGDKDTEAFF. The CDR3 coding sequence is TGTGCCAGTTATCCCGGGGACAAAGACACTGAAGCTTTCTTT.